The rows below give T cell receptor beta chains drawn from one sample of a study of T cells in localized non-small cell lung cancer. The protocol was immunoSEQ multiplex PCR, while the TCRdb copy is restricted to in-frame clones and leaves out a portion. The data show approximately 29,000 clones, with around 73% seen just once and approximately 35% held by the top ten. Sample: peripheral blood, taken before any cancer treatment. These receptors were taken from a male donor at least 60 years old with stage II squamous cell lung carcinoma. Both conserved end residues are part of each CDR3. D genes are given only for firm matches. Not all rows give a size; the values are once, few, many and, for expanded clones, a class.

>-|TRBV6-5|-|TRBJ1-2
TGTGCCAGCAGTTACCAAGGACAGAACTATGGCTACACCTTC
CASSYQGQNYGYTF
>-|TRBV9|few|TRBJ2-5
TGTGCCAGCAGCTCCCCCGGGGCTAGACGGGCCCAAGAGACCCAGTACTTC
CASSSPGARRAQETQYF
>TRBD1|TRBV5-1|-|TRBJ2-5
TGCGCCAGCAGTATTGTCCCGGGACAGGGAAGGCAAGAGACCCAGTACTTC
CASSIVPGQGRQETQYF
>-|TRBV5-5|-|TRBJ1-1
TGTGCCAGCAGCTTGAAGGGTAACACTGAAGCTTTCTTT
CASSLKGNTEAFF
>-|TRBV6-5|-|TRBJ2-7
TGTGCCAGCAGTGGGGTCGGGAGTTCCTACGAGCAGTACTTC
CASSGVGSSYEQYF
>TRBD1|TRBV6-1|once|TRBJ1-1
TGTGCCAGCAGCCGGGACAGGGTAACTTTCTTT
CASSRDRVTFF
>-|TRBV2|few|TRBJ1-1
TGTGCCAGCAGAGGGAATGAAGCTTTCTTT
CASRGNEAFF
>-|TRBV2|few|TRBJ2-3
TGTGCCAGCAGTGTCATTAGCACAGATACGCAGTATTTT
CASSVISTDTQYF
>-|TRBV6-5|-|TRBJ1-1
TGTGCCAGCAGTTCTAGGGTTATCAGGGAACGCACTGAAGCTTTCTTT
CASSSRVIRERTEAFF
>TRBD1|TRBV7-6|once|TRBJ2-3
TGTGCCAGCAGTTCCGGGACAGGGAGCACAGATACGCAGTATTTT
CASSSGTGSTDTQYF
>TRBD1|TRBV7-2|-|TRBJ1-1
TGTGCCAGCAGCTCCCTGGACAGGGGCGGAACTGAAGCTTTCTTT
CASSSLDRGGTEAFF
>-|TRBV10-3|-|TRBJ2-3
TGTGCCATCAGTGGGGGTGCGGGAAGGTTGGGAAATACGCAGTATTTT
CAISGGAGRLGNTQYF
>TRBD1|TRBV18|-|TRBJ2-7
TGTGCCAGCTCACCCCCGGGACAGGGGGCTTACGAGCAGTACTTC
CASSPPGQGAYEQYF
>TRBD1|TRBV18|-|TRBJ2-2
TGTGCCAGCTCACCCCGGGACAGGATGACCGGGGAGCTGTTTTTT
CASSPRDRMTGELFF
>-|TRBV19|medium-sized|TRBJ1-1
TGTGCCAGTAGTATTTCCCACAGGGACACTGAAGCTTTCTTT
CASSISHRDTEAFF
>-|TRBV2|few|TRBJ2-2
TGTGCCAGCAGTCCATTCGAGAGGGGAACCGGGGAGCTGTTTTTT
CASSPFERGTGELFF
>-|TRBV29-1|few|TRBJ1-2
TGCAGCGCCCGGGACCTCGACGGGTATGGCTACACCTTC
CSARDLDGYGYTF
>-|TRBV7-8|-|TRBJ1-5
TGTGCCAGCAGCTGGGGCTCATCTGGCAATCAGCCCCAGCATTTT
CASSWGSSGNQPQHF
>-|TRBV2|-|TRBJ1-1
TGTGCCAGCAGTCCCCTGGGACGGGGAGATAGCACTGAAGCTTTCTTT
CASSPLGRGDSTEAFF
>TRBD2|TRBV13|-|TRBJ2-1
TGTGCCAGCAGCCCACTCAGCGGGGGGGCTGATGAGCAGTTCTTC
CASSPLSGGADEQFF
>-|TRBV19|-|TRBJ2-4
TGTGCCAGTACCGGGACAGCCAAAAACATTCAGTACTTC
CASTGTAKNIQYF
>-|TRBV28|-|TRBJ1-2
TGTGCCAGCAGCCCTGGGGGGAACTATGGCTACACCTTC
CASSPGGNYGYTF
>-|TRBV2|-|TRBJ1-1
TGTGCCAGCAGTGAAAACAAGAACACTGAAGCTTTCTTT
CASSENKNTEAFF
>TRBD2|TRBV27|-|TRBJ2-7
TGTGCCAGCAGTTCGGGACTAGGCTACGAGCAGTACTTC
CASSSGLGYEQYF